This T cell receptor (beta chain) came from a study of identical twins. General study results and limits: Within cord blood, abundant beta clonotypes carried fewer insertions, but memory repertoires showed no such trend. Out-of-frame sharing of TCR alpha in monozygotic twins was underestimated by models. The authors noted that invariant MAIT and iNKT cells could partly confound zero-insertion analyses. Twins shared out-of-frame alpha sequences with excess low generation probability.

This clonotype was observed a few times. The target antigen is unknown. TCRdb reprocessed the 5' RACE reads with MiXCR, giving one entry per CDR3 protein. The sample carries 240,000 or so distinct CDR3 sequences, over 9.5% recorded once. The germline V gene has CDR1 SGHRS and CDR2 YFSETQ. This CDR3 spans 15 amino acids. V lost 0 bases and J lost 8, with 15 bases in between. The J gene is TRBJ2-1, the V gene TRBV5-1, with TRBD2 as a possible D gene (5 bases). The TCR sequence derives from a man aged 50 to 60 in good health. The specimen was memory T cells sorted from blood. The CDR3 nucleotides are TGCGCCAGCAGCTTGGCCGGGAAGGTGGGTTATGAGCAGTTCTTC. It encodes CASSLAGKVGYEQFF.